This T cell receptor (beta chain) was observed in a study of blood T cells in healthy people across ages. Study-wide results and limits: Naive CD4+ cells and diversity were both higher in long-lived donors than in aged donors.

Comments on this clonotype: Its antigen is not known.

A sample-barcoded 5' primer and a J-beta primer mix were used in a second PCR of roughly 7 to 11 cycles. TCRdb used MiXCR to reprocess the 5' RACE reads, holding one entry per CDR3 protein. The table includes more than 1 million distinct CDR3 sequences, less than 50% detected once. Germline loops: CDR1 LGHDT, CDR2 YNNKEL (reference sequence). V was pared by 6 bases and J by 7 bases, with 10 bases of the junction left unmatched. CDR3 length: 16 residues. Each donor was a healthy Caucasian individual from Russia, aged roughly 6 to 95. The sample was blood. V gene TRBV3-1 combines with J gene TRBJ2-1; TRBD1 agrees at 12 bases. This TCR was recovered from an older woman in good health. The DNA for the CDR3 is TGTGCCAGCAGTCCAAGGGACAGGGGGCACATGAATGAGCAGTTCTTC. Translating gives CASSPRDRGHMNEQFF.